This record covers a single T cell receptor beta chain. This CDR3 is 14 amino acids long. Germline values: CDR1 GTSNPN, CDR2 SVGIG (reference sequence). V shed 4 bases, J shed 3 bases, and the junction held 6 bases outside the gene matches. These data originate in a study of blood T cell repertoires in COVID-19. The overall study: T cells, B-cell-depleted T cells, or PBMCs provided the cDNA or gDNA that served as material.

In the original workflow: Using reference gene primer amplification, nucleated cell counts were estimated. TCRdb's copy holds only in-frame clones and misses some; the assay was immunoSEQ multiplex PCR. The D gene and trimming were derived from the DNA, and the V and J assignments and clone size from that table. The sample holds approximately 290,000 clones, about nine tenths seen once. The sequencing input was peripheral blood. The V and J genes are TRBV30 and TRBJ1-5; 7 bases are a match to TRBD1. The TCR was taken from a woman in her 30s with COVID-19, enrolled during active disease. The CDR3 bases are TGTGCCTGGAATCTCGGGACAGTCAATCAGCCCCAGCATTTT. It yields the protein CAWNLGTVNQPQHF.